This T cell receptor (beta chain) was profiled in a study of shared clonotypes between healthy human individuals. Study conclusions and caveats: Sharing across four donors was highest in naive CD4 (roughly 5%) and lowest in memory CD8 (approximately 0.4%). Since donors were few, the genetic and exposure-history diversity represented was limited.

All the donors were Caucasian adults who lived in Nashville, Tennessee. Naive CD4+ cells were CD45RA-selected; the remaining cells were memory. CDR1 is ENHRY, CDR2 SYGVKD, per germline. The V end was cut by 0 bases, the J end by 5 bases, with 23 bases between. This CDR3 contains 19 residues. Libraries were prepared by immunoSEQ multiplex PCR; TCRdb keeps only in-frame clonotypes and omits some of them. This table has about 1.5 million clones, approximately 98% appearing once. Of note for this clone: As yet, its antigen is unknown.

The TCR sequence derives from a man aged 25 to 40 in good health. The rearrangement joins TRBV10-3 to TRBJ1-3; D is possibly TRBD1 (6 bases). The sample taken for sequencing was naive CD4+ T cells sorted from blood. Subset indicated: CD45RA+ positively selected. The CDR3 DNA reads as TGTGCCATCAGTGAGTCGAAAACAGGGATTCAAAGCGTCCGAAACACCATATATTTT. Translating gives CAISESKTGIQSVRNTIYF.